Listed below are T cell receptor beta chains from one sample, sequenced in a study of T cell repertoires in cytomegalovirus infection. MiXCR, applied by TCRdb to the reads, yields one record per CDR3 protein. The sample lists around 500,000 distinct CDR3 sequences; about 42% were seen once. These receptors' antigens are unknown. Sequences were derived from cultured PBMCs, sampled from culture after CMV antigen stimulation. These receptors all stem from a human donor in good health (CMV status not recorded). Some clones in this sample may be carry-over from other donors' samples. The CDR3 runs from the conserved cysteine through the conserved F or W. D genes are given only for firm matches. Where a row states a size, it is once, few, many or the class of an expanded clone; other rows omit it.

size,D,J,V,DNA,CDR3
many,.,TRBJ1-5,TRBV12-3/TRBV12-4,TGTGCCAGCAGGGGGACTGGGGGAAATCAGCCCCAGCATTTT,CASRGTGGNQPQHF
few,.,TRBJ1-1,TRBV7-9,TGTGCCAGCAGCTTAAGAGGGGACGCTGAAGCTTTCTTT,CASSLRGDAEAFF
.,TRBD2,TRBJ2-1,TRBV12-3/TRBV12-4,TGTGCCAGCAACCCTGGTAGCGGGGGCTACAATGAGCAGTTCTTC,CASNPGSGGYNEQFF
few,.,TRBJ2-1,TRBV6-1,TGTGCCAGCAGTCCCCCCCCGCTAGGGAATGAGCAGTTCTTC,CASSPPPLGNEQFF
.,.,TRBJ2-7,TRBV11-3,TGTGCCAGCAGCTTAGGGGTAGCGGCCTCTGGGGACGAGCAGTACTTC,CASSLGVAASGDEQYF
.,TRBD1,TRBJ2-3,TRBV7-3,TGTGCCAGCAGCTTATCTACAGGGGCCACAGATACGCAGTATTTT,CASSLSTGATDTQYF
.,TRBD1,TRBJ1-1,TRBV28,TGTGCCAGCCCCCGAGCAGGGACAGTACTCGCGGGCACTGAAGCTTTCTTT,CASPRAGTVLAGTEAFF
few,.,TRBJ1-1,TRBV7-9,TGTGCCAGCAGCTCACAGGGATCCCGGAACACTGAAGCTTTCTTT,CASSSQGSRNTEAFF
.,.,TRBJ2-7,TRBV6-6,TGTGCCAGCAGTTACTCCCCGGGCTCCTACGAGCAGTACTTC,CASSYSPGSYEQYF
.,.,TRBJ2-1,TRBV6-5,TGTGCCAGCAGTTACCAGGGGGGGCCATGGGATGAGCAGTTCTTC,CASSYQGGPWDEQFF
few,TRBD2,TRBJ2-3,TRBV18,TGTGCCAGCTCCAAGGGGACTAGCGTCCTCCTCTATACGCAGTATTTT,CASSKGTSVLLYTQYF
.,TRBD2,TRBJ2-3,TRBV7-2,TGTGCCAGCAGCTTATGGCTAGCGGGAGGTGGGGATACGCAGTATTTT,CASSLWLAGGGDTQYF
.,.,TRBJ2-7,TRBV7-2,TGTGCCAGCAGCTTACACCGGGCGAAGGACGAGCAGTACTTC,CASSLHRAKDEQYF
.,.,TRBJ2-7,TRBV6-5,TGTGCCAGCGGGGTGGGCTACGAGCAGTACTTC,CASGVGYEQYF
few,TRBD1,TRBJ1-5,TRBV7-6,TGTGCCAGCAGCTTACCCCGGACAGGGGAGGATCAGCCCCAGCATTTT,CASSLPRTGEDQPQHF
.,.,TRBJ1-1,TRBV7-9,TGTGCCAGCAGCTCTCTGGACACCAACACTGAAGCTTTCTTT,CASSSLDTNTEAFF
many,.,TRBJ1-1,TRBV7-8,TGTGCCAGCAGCTTACGGGACACTGAAGCTTTCTTT,CASSLRDTEAFF
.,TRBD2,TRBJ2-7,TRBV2,TGTGCCAGCAGGAGGGTAGGGACTAGCCCTCTGGAGCAGTACTTC,CASRRVGTSPLEQYF
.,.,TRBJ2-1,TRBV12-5,TGTGCTAGTGGTTCAGGGGAGTTCAATGAGCAGTTCTTC,CASGSGEFNEQFF
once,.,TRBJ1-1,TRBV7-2,TGTGCCAGCAGCCACCTAGCAGAAGCTTTCTTT,CASSHLAEAFF
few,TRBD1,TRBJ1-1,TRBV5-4,TGTGCCAGCAGCGATTTTAGGGGGCCGAACACTGAAGCTTTCTTT,CASSDFRGPNTEAFF
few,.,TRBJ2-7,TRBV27,TGTGCCAGCAGTTTTCAACGGTTTCCTATCCCGGTCTCCTACGAGCAGTACTTC,CASSFQRFPIPVSYEQYF
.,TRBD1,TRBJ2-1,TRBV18,TGTGCCAGCTCATACTACGACAGGGTAGGGGACAATGAGCAGTTCTTC,CASSYYDRVGDNEQFF
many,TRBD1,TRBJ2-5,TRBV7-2,TGTGCCAGCAGCTTAGTCGCGGACAGGGCGGGAGAGACCCAGTACTTC,CASSLVADRAGETQYF
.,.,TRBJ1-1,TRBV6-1,TGTGCCAGCAGTGTGGGACAACTGAACACTGAAGCTTTCTTT,CASSVGQLNTEAFF
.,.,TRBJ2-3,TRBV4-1,TGCGCCAGCAGCCCAGCAGCAGGGGTTCCCAGCCCGGCTAGCACAGATACGCAGTATTTT,CASSPAAGVPSPASTDTQYF
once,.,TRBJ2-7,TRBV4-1,TGCGCCAGCAGCCAAGTAGATCTAGGGGAGTACGAGCAGTACTTC,CASSQVDLGEYEQYF
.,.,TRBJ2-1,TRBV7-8,TGTGCCAGCAGCTTAACTGTTTTCTACAATGAGCAGTTCTTC,CASSLTVFYNEQFF
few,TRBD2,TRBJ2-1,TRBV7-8,TGTGCCAGCAGCTTCTCTGCTAGCGGGACCTACAATGAGCAGTTCTTC,CASSFSASGTYNEQFF
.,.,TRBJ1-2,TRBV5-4,TGTGCCAGCAGCTTGTTGACCAAGGACTATGGCTACACCTTC,CASSLLTKDYGYTF
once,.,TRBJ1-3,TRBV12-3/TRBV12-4,TGTGCCAGCAGTTTCAGGGAGAACACCATATATTTT,CASSFRENTIYF
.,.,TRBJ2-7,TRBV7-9,TGTGCCAGCAGCCCCCCCGGGCAGCGGACCTACGAGCAGTACTTC,CASSPPGQRTYEQYF
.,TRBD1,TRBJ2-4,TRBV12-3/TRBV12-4,TGTGCCAGCAGCCCGTCCGGGACAGCATACATTCAGTACTTC,CASSPSGTAYIQYF
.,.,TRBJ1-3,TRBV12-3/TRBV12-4,TGTGCCAGCAGCCAACAGTTTTTGATCTCTGGAAACACCATATATTTT,CASSQQFLISGNTIYF
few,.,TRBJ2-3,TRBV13,TGTGCCAGCAGCCCACACGCGTTTTATCGGGGGACTAGCACAGATACGCAGTATTTT,CASSPHAFYRGTSTDTQYF
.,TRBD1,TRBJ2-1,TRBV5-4,TGTGCCAGCAGCTCTAGGGGGCCGAATGAGCAGTTCTTC,CASSSRGPNEQFF
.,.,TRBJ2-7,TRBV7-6,TGTGCCAGCACCTTTTACGGTGCGGGACCCCCTGGGGAGCAGTACTTC,CASTFYGAGPPGEQYF
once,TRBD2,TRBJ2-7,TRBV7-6,TGTGCCAGCAGCTTATTCGGTACTAGCGGTCCTAGAGCCTACGAGCAGTACTTC,CASSLFGTSGPRAYEQYF
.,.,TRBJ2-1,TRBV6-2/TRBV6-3,TGTGCCAGCGCGCAAGGGGCAGGGGAGCAGTTCTTC,CASAQGAGEQFF
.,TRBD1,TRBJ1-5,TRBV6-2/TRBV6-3,TGTGCCAGCAGGACTCGGGACAGCTATCAGCCCCAGCATTTT,CASRTRDSYQPQHF